Below are 23 T cell receptor beta chains sequenced from a single sample in a study of T cell responses to AZD1222 COVID-19 vaccine listed by TCRdb under 2021. This specimen's time point label, interpreted: baseline before first vaccination. Preparation of the library involved the immunoSEQ multiplex PCR assay. What TCRdb holds here is the immuneACCESS table cut down to in-frame rearrangements. Part of the clones is not present; checked against another copy, under half of the missing clones reflect an unresolved V gene, and the others are unexplained. The sample contains about 56,000 clones, around 88% of them found a single time. Together, the top ten hold over 15% of the sample. Sequencing used peripheral blood, obtained on day 0 of AZD1222 vaccination. The receptors were sampled from an adult in good health.

The chain joins TRBV28 to TRBJ2-7; no firm D call. In germline, CDR1 is MDHEN, CDR2 SYDVKM. V lost 4 bases, J lost 7 bases, and 20 bases lay in between. The CDR3 length is 15 residues. CDR3 sequence: CASSSPVITLREQYF. As DNA, the CDR3 is TGTGCCAGCAGTTCCCCGGTAATAACTCTTAGGGAGCAGTACTTC.

This chain joins TRBV4-3 and TRBJ2-2; TRBD1 aligns across 8 bases. Germline-derived CDR1 and CDR2 are LGHNA and YSLEER. J gave up 0 bases and V 0 bases, and 12 bases lay outside the gene matches. The CDR3 spans 20 residues. CDR3 loop: CASSQDDKFWDRTNTGELFF. CDR3 DNA: TGCGCCAGCAGCCAAGATGACAAGTTTTGGGACAGGACGAACACCGGGGAGCTGTTTTTT.

This chain uses TRBV19 with TRBJ1-3; 8 bases agree with TRBD1. Germline CDR1 is LNHDA and CDR2 is SQIVND (reference sequence). CDR3 size: 16 residues. V shed 5 bases, J shed 0 bases, and the junction held 6 bases outside the gene matches. The CDR3 region has the DNA TGTGCCAGTAGTCGATCTGGACAGGGCTCTGGAAACACCATATATTTT. Translated: CASSRSGQGSGNTIYF. The full variable domain, rest sourced from reference TRBV19 and TRBJ1-3, is DGGITQSPKYLFRKEGQNVTLSCEQNLNHDAMYWYRQDPGQGLRLIYYSQIVNDFQKGDIAEGYSVSREKKESFPLTVTSAQKNPTAFYLCASSRSGQGSGNTIYFGEGSWLTVV.

The rearrangement uses TRBV11-2 and TRBJ1-6; a possible D gene is TRBD1 (5 bases). Per the germline V gene, CDR1 is SGHAT and CDR2 is FQNNGV. The CDR3 totals 13 residues. Trimming removed 0 bases from V and 13 bases from J, with 10 bases in between. This chain's CDR3 is CASSLEAGAPLHF. The CDR3 nucleotides are TGTGCCAGCAGCTTAGAGGCTGGGGCCCCCCTCCACTTT. The full variable domain, rest sourced from reference TRBV11-2 and TRBJ1-6, is EAGVAQSPRYKIIEKRQSVAFWCNPISGHATLYWYQQILGQGPKLLIQFQNNGVVDDSQLPKDRFSAERLKGVDSTLKIQPAKLEDSAVYLCASSLEAGAPLHFGNGTRLTVT.

The V and J genes are TRBV18 and TRBJ1-1; 9 nucleotides line up with TRBD1. Unmatched junction bases numbered 4, after V lost 3 bases and J lost 8 bases. The CDR3 length is 13 residues. Germline CDR1 reads KGHSH; CDR2 reads LQKENI. CDR3 protein: CASSPGTGKEAFF. The CDR3 DNA is TGTGCCAGCTCACCGGGGACAGGGAAAGAAGCTTTCTTT.

This chain links TRBV27 with TRBJ2-3; D not certain. The CDR3 extends over 13 amino acids. Trimming removed 7 bases from V and 3 bases from J, with 11 bases in between. Germline loops: CDR1 MNHEY, CDR2 SMNVEV (reference sequence). Here the CDR3 DNA reads TGTGCCAGCATGACATATACGACAGATACGCAGTATTTT. It encodes CASMTYTTDTQYF.

This clone was found a few times. V usage is TRBV4-2 and J usage is TRBJ2-7; tentatively, D is TRBD1 (6 bases). V was trimmed by 2 bases and J by 5 bases, leaving 10 bases between them. Germline V gene sequence: CDR1 LGHNA, CDR2 YNFKEQ. This CDR3 is built from 13 residues. The CDR3 coding sequence is TGTGCCAGCAGCCAATCTCCAGGGGACGAGCAGTACTTC. Translating it yields CASSQSPGDEQYF.

The chain has TRBV18 and TRBJ2-7; 11 bases line up with TRBD1. Germline CDR1 and CDR2: KGHSH and LQKENI. With V trimmed by 3 bases and J by 5 bases, 6 bases remained unmatched. The CDR3 runs 15 residues. The chain's CDR3 is CASSPPGQGDNEQYF. CDR3 DNA: TGTGCCAGCTCACCCCCGGGACAGGGGGATAACGAGCAGTACTTC.

The chain couples TRBV19 to TRBJ2-5; 8 nucleotides line up with TRBD2. The CDR3 runs 13 residues. Germline lookup yields CDR1 LNHDA and CDR2 SQIVND (reference sequence). V was clipped by 5 bases and J by 4 bases; unmatched bases: 3. The CDR3: CASSFLAGETQYF. In nucleotides, the CDR3 is TGTGCCAGTAGTTTTCTAGCGGGAGAGACCCAGTACTTC.

The chain recombines TRBV2 with TRBJ1-4, with TRBD1 as a possible D gene (5 bases). The CDR3 loop spans 15 amino acids. The V end lost 3 bases, the J end lost 12 bases, and 20 bases lay between the germline ends. CDR1 is SNHLY and CDR2 is FYNNEI in the germline V gene. The CDR3 sequence is CASSERMLGLGELFF. CDR3 nucleotides: TGTGCCAGCAGTGAGCGAATGTTGGGGCTGGGAGAACTGTTTTTT.

The J gene is TRBJ2-2, the V gene TRBV7-2; perhaps D is TRBD1 or TRBD2 (5 bases each). The CDR3 consists of 15 residues. Per germline, CDR1 SGHTA and CDR2 FQGNSA. Trimming shortened V by 4 bases and J by 6 bases, and 15 bases separated the two germline ends. The CDR3 DNA sequence: TGTGCCAGCAGCTCGCAGGGACCCCCTGCCGGGGAGCTGTTTTTT. This sequence encodes CASSSQGPPAGELFF.

This sequence joins TRBV28 and TRBJ2-4; weak D call: TRBD2 (6 bases). Germline V gene lookup returns CDR1 MDHEN and CDR2 SYDVKM. With 8 bases removed from V and 6 bases from J, the gap between germline ends came to 14 bases. There are 13 residues in the CDR3. The CDR3 loop is CASGTGLPNIQYF. The DNA of the CDR3 is TGTGCCAGCGGCACGGGACTCCCAAACATTCAGTACTTC.

The chain joins TRBV9 to TRBJ2-1; D is ambiguous. Trimming cost V 0 bases and J 7 bases, with 20 bases left between them. This CDR3 region has 17 residues. Per germline, CDR1 SGDLS and CDR2 YYNGEE. For the CDR3, the DNA is TGTGCCAGCAGCGTAGGGGTCACCGGCCTCATTGGGAATGAGCAGTTCTTC. Protein: CASSVGVTGLIGNEQFF.

The chain employs TRBV29-1 and TRBJ1-5; no reliable D call. V lost 5 bases and J 5 bases, leaving 13 bases between the germline ends. The germline V gene has CDR1 SQVTM and CDR2 ANQGSEA. The CDR3 has 13 amino acids. The CDR3 here is CSVIGQNDQPQHF. The DNA for the CDR3 is TGCAGCGTTATCGGCCAGAACGATCAGCCCCAGCATTTT.

V usage is TRBV7-9 and J usage is TRBJ2-1, with TRBD2 identical over 8 bases. Germline assignment: CDR1 SEHNR and CDR2 FQNEAQ (reference sequence). The CDR3 consists of 15 residues. V lost 5 bases to trimming and J lost 3 bases; unmatched junction nucleotides: 6. For the CDR3, the DNA is TGTGCCAGCAGCCCGACTAGCGTGTTCTACAATGAGCAGTTCTTC. Translating it yields CASSPTSVFYNEQFF.

This clone showed up just a few times. The rearrangement uses TRBV9 and TRBJ2-7; 9 bases agree with TRBD2. The junction had 6 bases not matched to a gene; V was cut back by 7 bases and J by 4 bases. The CDR3 has 13 amino acids. Per germline, CDR1 SGDLS and CDR2 YYNGEE. The CDR3 DNA sequence: TGTGCCAGCGGGGGACTAGCAATTTACGAGCAGTACTTC. Amino acids: CASGGLAIYEQYF.

The chain recombines TRBV21-1 with TRBJ1-5; the D call in the table, TRBD1, was not verified against the DNA. TRBV21-1 constitutes a pseudogene. This CDR3 region has 18 residues. Here the CDR3 reads CASSCDSPIRYSNQPQHF. Written as DNA, the CDR3 is TGTGCCAGCAGCTGTGACAGTCCCATCCGATATAGCAATCAGCCCCAGCATTTT.

Written as DNA, the CDR3 is TGTGCCAGCAGCCACCCCGGACTAGCGGGAAACGAGCAGTACTTC. Translating it yields CASSHPGLAGNEQYF. The rearrangement links TRBV3-1 (or the pseudogene TRBV3-2) to TRBJ2-7; 12 bases line up with TRBD2. The CDR3 is 15 amino acids. Trimming cost V 3 bases and J 5 bases; bases outside gene matches: 5. CDR1 and CDR2 (germline): LGHDT, YNNKEL (reference sequence).

The chain couples TRBV28 to TRBJ2-7, with D perhaps TRBD2 (7 bases). V was shortened by 3 bases and J by 3 bases, with 15 bases between the two germline ends. The germline V gene encodes CDR1 MDHEN and CDR2 SYDVKM. This CDR3 region has 15 residues. In nucleotides, the CDR3 is TGTGCCAGCAGTTTTGTGGGCGGGGGACACTACGAGCAGTACTTC. This gives the protein CASSFVGGGHYEQYF.

This clone was counted only a few times. The V call is TRBV4-3, the J call TRBJ2-7, with D perhaps matching TRBD1 (6 bases). V was clipped by 1 base and J by 4 bases, with 17 bases between them. The germline gives CDR1 LGHNA, CDR2 YSLEER. This CDR3 spans 16 amino acids. CDR3 sequence (DNA): TGCGCCAGCAGCCAAGTGATAGGGGGTCAGGATTACGAGCAGTACTTC. Its protein product is CASSQVIGGQDYEQYF.

The V and J genes are TRBV19 and TRBJ1-1, with D uncertain. Trimming shortened V by 7 bases and J by 1 base, and 10 bases separated the two germline ends. The CDR3 is 13 residues long. Germline V gene data show CDR1 as LNHDA and CDR2 as SQIVND (reference sequence). CDR3 protein: CASKMTPNTEAFF. CDR3 nucleotides: TGTGCCAGTAAAATGACACCGAACACTGAAGCTTTCTTT.

This clone was recorded only once. V and J are TRBV7-9 and TRBJ1-5; D is undetermined. V lost 3 bases and J 5 bases, leaving 5 bases between the germline ends. This CDR3 is built from 12 residues. CDR1 is SEHNR, CDR2 FQNEAQ, per germline (reference sequence). The CDR3 sequence: CASSLQDQPQHF. Here the CDR3 DNA reads TGTGCCAGCAGCTTGCAGGATCAGCCCCAGCATTTT. Supplemented by reference TRBV7-9 and TRBJ1-5, the full variable domain reads DTGVSQNPRHKITKRGQNVTFRCDPISEHNRLYWYRQTLGQGPEFLTYFQNEAQLEKSRLLSDRFSAERPKGSFSTLEIQRTEQGDSAMYLCASSLQDQPQHFGDGTRLSIL.

The chain combines TRBV6-5 with TRBJ1-2, with D uncertain. The germline gives CDR1 MNHEY, CDR2 SVGAGI. V was cut by 6 bases and J by 4 bases, with 12 bases left in between. The CDR3 has 13 residues. The CDR3 DNA reads as TGTGCCAGCAGCCGGTCCGTCCGCTATGGCTACACCTTC. Translation gives CASSRSVRYGYTF.